Presented here are 8 T cell receptor beta chains from one specimen sequenced in a study of glioma-infiltrating T cells after dendritic cell vaccination. The sample's time point: after dendritic cell vaccination, including at tumor progression/relapse. Clones were read by immunoSEQ multiplex PCR, and TCRdb kept only the in-frame ones, dropping some. The table records 91,000 or so clones, more than 70% of them present only once. This specimen consisted of blood, obtained after dendritic cell vaccination. Receptors were obtained from a human donor with glioblastoma.

The genes are TRBV7-3 and TRBJ2-1; D perhaps matches TRBD1 (6 bases). CDR3 length equals 12 residues. CDR1 is SGHTA, CDR2 FQGTGA, per germline. Trimming cost V 2 bases and J 9 bases, with 8 bases left between them. The CDR3 region has the DNA TGTGCCAGCAGCTTAGAGACAGGTGAGCAGTTCTTC. Protein product: CASSLETGEQFF.

The chain is built from TRBV5-1 and TRBJ1-2; D not resolved. The CDR3 totals 14 residues. With 0 bases removed from V and 2 bases from J, the gap between germline ends came to 8 bases. Germline V lookup: CDR1 SGHRS, CDR2 YFSETQ. The CDR3: CASSLDAENYGYTF. CDR3 nucleotides: TGCGCCAGCAGCTTGGATGCCGAGAACTATGGCTACACCTTC.

This chain connects TRBV9 to TRBJ2-5; D is unresolved. Per the germline V gene, CDR1 is SGDLS and CDR2 is YYNGEE. There are 14 residues in the CDR3. The V and J ends lost 0 bases and 7 bases respectively, with 13 bases between them. CDR3 loop: CASSVGALSATQYF. DNA of the CDR3: TGTGCCAGCAGCGTAGGGGCCCTATCGGCGACCCAGTACTTC.

The chain links TRBV19 to TRBJ2-2; 9 nucleotides align to TRBD1. Germline V gene sequence: CDR1 LNHDA, CDR2 SQIVND (reference sequence). With 10 bases clipped from V and 5 bases from J, the junction kept 8 bases outside the gene matches. The CDR3 spans 14 residues. CDR3 DNA sequence: TGTGCCATATCCGGGACAGGGAGGACCGGGGAGCTGTTTTTT. This sequence encodes CAISGTGRTGELFF.

The chain uses TRBV27 and TRBJ1-2; no definite D call. The V gene's germline CDR1 is MNHEY and CDR2 SMNVEV (reference sequence). The V end lost 8 bases, the J end lost 6 bases, and 13 bases lay between the germline ends. This CDR3 comprises 12 residues. CDR3 region: CASRTVGDGYTF. CDR3 nucleotides: TGTGCCAGCCGCACCGTCGGTGATGGCTACACCTTC.

The chain employs TRBV7-3 and TRBJ2-1; D may be TRBD2 (6 bases). V was trimmed by 3 bases and J by 9 bases, leaving 24 bases between them. The CDR3 is made up of 17 amino acids. Germline CDR1 and CDR2: SGHTA and FQGTGA. The CDR3 nucleotides are TGTGCCAGCAGCTTCCAACCTCCGGGACTCTCGGGCAGTGAGCAGTTCTTC. This gives the protein CASSFQPPGLSGSEQFF.

The gene calls are TRBV2 and TRBJ1-5; 8 bases match TRBD1. The CDR3 totals 15 residues. Germline CDR1 SNHLY, CDR2 FYNNEI. Losses at the gene ends were 5 bases for V and 6 bases for J; bases not matched to a gene: 9. The CDR3 coding sequence is TGTGCCAGCAGTCCGGACAGGGCGGCGTTTCAGCCCCAGCATTTT. Protein: CASSPDRAAFQPQHF.

This clone appeared a few times. This sequence joins TRBV6-1 and TRBJ2-7, with D perhaps TRBD2 (6 bases). Trimming cost V 3 bases and J 7 bases, with 19 bases left between them. CDR1 and CDR2 (germline): MNHNS, SASEGT. CDR3 length: 15 amino acids. For the CDR3, the DNA is TGTGCCAGCAGTGATCTTGCGGGGAGTGCGGGAGAGCAGTACTTC. Its translation: CASSDLAGSAGEQYF.